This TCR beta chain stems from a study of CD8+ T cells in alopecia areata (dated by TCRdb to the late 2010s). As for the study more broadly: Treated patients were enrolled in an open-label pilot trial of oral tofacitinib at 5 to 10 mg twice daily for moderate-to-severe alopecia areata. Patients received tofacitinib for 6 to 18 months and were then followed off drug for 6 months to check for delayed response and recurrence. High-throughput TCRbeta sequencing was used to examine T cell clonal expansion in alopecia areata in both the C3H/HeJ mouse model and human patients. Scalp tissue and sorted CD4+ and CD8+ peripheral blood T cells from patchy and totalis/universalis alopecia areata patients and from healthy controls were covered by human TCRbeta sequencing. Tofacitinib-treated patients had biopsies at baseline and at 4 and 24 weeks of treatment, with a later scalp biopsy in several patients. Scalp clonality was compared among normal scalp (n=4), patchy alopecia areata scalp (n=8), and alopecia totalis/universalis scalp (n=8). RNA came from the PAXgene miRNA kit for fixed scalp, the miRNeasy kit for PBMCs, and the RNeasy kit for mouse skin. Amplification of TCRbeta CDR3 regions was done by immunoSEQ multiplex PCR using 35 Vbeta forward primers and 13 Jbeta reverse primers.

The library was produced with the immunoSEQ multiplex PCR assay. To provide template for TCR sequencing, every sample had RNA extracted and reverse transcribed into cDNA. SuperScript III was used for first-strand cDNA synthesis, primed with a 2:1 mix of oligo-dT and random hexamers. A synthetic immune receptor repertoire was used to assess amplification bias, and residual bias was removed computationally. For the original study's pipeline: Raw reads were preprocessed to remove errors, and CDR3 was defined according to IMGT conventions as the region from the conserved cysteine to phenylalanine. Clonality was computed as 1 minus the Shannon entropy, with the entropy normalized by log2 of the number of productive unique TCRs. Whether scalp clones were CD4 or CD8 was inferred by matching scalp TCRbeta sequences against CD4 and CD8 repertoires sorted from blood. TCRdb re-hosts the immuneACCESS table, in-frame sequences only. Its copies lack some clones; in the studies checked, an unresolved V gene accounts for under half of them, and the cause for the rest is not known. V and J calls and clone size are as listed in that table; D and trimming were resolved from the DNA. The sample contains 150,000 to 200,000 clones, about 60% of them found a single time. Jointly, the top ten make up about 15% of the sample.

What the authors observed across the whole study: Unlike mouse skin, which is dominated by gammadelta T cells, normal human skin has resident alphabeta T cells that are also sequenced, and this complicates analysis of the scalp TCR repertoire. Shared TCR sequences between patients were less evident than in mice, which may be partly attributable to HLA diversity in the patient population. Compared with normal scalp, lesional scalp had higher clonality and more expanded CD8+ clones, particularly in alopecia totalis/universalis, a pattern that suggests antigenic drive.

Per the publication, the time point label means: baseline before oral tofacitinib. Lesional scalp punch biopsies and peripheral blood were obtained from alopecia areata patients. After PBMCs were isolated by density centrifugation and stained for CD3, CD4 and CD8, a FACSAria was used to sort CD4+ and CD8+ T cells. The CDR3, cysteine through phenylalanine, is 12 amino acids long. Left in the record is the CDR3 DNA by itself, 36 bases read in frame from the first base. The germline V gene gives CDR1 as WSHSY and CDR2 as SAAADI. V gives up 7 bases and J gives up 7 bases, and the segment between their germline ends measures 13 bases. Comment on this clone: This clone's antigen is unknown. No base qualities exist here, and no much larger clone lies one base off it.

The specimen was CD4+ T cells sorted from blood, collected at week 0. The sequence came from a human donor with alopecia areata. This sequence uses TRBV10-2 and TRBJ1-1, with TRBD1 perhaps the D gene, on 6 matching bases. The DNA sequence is TGCGCCAGCACCCCCGGACAGATTGAAGCTTTCTTT. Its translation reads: CASTPGQIEAFF.